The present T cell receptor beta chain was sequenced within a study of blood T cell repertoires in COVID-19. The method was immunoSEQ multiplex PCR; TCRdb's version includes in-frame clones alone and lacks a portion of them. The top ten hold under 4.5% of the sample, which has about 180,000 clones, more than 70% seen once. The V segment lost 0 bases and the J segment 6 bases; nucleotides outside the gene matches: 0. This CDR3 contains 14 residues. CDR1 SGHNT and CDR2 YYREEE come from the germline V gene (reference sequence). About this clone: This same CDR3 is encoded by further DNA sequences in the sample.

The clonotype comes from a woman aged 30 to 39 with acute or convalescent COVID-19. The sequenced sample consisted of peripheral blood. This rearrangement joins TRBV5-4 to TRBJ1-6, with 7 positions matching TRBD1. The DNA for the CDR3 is TGTGCCAGCAGCTTGGGACAGGGTAATTCACCCCTCCACTTT. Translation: CASSLGQGNSPLHF.